A single T cell receptor (beta chain) is shown here with its context. Its matching antigen is unknown. The record originates from a study of long-term antiretroviral therapy in people with HIV. The United States was where all participants with HIV were treated. Assay version v3.0 of immunoSEQ was used, and it was run at survey level. The repertoire was sequenced with immunoSEQ multiplex PCR; TCRdb's copy has only in-frame clones and lacks some. The sample includes around 13,000 clones, roughly 80% seen only once; the top ten take 15% to 20%. Study observations and caveats: Although diversity increased after ART, it remained lower than in transplant donor controls. Pre-ART-expanded clones dominated the repertoire at all time points. In HIV, the repertoires covered a tighter span of CDR3 lengths than in controls.

CDR3 length: 12 residues. Germline V gene sequence: CDR1 SEHNR, CDR2 FQNEAQ (reference sequence). V was pared by 8 bases and J by 1 base, with 8 bases between. The V call is TRBV7-9, the J call TRBJ2-5; the D is unclear. The source was unsorted PBMCs, collected 1.8 years before starting antiretroviral therapy. The TCR sequence derives from a woman between 35 and 50 years old with HIV. CDR3 in amino acids: CASQKSQETQYF. CDR3 coding DNA: TGTGCCAGCCAGAAGTCCCAAGAGACCCAGTACTTC.